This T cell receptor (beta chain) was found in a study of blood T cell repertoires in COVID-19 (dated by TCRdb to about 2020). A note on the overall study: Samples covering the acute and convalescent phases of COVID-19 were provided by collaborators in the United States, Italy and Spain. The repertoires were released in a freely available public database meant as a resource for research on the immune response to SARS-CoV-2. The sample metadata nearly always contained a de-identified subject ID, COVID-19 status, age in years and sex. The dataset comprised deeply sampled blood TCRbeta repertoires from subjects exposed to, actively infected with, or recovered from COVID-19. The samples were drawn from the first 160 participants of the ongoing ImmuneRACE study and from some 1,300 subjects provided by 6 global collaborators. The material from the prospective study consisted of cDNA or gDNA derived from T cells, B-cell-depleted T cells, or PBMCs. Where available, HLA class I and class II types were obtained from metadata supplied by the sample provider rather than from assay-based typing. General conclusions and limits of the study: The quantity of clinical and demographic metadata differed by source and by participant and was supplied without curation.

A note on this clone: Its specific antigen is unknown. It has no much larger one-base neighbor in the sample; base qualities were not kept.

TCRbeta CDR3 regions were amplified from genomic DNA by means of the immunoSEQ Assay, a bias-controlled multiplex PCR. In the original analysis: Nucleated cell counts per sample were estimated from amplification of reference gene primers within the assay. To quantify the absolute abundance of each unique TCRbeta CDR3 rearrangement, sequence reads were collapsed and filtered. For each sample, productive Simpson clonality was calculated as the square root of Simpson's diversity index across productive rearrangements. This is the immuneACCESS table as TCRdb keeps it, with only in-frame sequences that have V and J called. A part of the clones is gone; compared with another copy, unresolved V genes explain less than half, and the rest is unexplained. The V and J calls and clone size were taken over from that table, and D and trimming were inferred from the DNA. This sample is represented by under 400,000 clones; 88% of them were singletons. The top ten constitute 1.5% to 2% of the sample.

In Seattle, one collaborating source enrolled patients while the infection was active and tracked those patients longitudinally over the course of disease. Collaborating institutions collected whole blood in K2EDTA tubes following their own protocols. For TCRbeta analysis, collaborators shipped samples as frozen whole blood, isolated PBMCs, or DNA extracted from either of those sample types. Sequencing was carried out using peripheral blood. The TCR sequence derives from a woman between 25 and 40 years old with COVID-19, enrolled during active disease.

The bases read TGTGCCAGCAGTCAAACCGGGGGGCTTGTTTACGAGCAGTACGTC. Translated, this is CASSQTGGLVYEQYV. The chain uses TRBV28 and TRBJ2-7, and TRBD2 may be the D gene, going by 7 matching bases. CDR1 MDHEN and CDR2 SYDVKM are derived from the germline V gene. The CDR3 spans 15 residues, from the cysteine through the valine. Solely the CDR3 DNA is kept, with 45 bases framed from the first base. Relative to germline, V is 5 bases shorter and J is 4 bases shorter, with 18 bases between their ends.